This T cell receptor beta chain was identified during a study of cytomegalovirus exposure and HLA in healthy donors. Background on the study: Unique TCR beta sequences numbering about 100 million came from roughly 180 million T cells in an earlier analysis. For the approximately 430 genotyped donors, over 80% fell within the Caucasian-associated ancestry cluster.

Germline V gene sequence: CDR1 MNHEY, CDR2 SVGAGI. V was cut by 5 bases and J by 8 bases, with 12 bases left in between. The CDR3 consists of 12 residues. Researchers ran the PCR with 60 Vbeta and 13 Jbeta primers. The data were produced by immunoSEQ multiplex PCR, yet TCRdb's version contains in-frame clones alone and is incomplete. This repertoire comprises about 79,000 clones; its ten largest clones make up approximately 4.2%. The sequenced sample consisted of PBMCs. This chain links TRBV6-5 with TRBJ1-1; D is possibly TRBD1 (6 bases). The TCR originated in a man younger than 40 in good health and CMV-seronegative. CDR3 sequence (DNA): TGTGCCAGCAGTAACACCGACAGGGAAGCTTTCTTT. This codes for CASSNTDREAFF.